The clone carrying this T cell receptor beta chain was counted many times. Its antigen is undetermined. The sample comes from a study of T cell repertoires in cytomegalovirus infection. Study at large: Both a matching HLA type and CMV infection were indicated by public TCR beta signatures.

Study conclusions and caveats: CMV carriers having the relevant HLA were flagged by cumulative public TCR beta family frequency. It was HLA-C-restricted CMV-specific TCR beta clonotypes that dominated the response ex vivo.

This CDR3 has 13 residues. Trimming left V 4 bases short and J 5 bases short, with 8 bases between. A single record per CDR3 protein comes from TCRdb applying MiXCR to the reads. The repertoire holds approximately 500,000 distinct CDR3 sequences, with 26% as singletons. Sequencing was done on a sample of PBMCs. The chain joins TRBV12-3 or TRBV12-4 to TRBJ2-2; weak D call: TRBD2 (5 bases). The sequence was obtained from a human donor in good health (CMV status not recorded). Some clones in this sample may be carry-over from other donors' samples. DNA for the CDR3: TGTGCCAGCAGTTGGACTTTTACCGGGGAGCTGTTTTTT. It encodes CASSWTFTGELFF.